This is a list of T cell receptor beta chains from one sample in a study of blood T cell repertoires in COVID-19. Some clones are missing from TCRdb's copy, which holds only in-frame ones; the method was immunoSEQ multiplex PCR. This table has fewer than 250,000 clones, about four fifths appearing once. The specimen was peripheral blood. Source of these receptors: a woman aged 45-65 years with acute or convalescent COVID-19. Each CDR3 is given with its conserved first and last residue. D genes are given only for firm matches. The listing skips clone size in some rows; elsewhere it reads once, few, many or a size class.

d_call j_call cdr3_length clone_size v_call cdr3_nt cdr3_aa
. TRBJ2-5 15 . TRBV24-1 TGTGCCACCAGTGATGCTGGGACACACCAAGAGACCCAGTACTTC CATSDAGTHQETQYF
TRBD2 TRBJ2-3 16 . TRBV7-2 TGTGCCAGCAGCTTAGGACTAGCGTCTAGCACAGATACGCAGTATTTT CASSLGLASSTDTQYF
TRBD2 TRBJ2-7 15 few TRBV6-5 TGTGCCACCGGGATAGGTAGCGGGAGACTTGGTGGGCAGTACTTC CATGIGSGRLGGQYF
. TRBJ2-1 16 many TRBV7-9 TGTGCCAGCAGCCACCGGGACACCCAACCCTACAATGAGCAGTTCTTC CASSHRDTQPYNEQFF
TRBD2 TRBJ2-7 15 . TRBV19 TGTGCCAGTAGTATACAGGCGGGAGGAAGAGACGAGCAGTACTTC CASSIQAGGRDEQYF
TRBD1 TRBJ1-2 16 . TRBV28 TGTGCCAGCAGTTCAGTGAGGACAGGGGGGAACTATGGCTACACCTTC CASSSVRTGGNYGYTF
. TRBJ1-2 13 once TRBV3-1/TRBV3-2 TGTGCCAGCAGCCAAGGTACTAACTATGGCTACACCTTC CASSQGTNYGYTF
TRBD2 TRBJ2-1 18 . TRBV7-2 TGTGCCAGCAGCCTGACTGCCCCGGGACTAGCGATCGGGAGTGAGCAGTTCTTC CASSLTAPGLAIGSEQFF
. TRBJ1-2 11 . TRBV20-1 TGCAGTGCCCAGGATAACTATGGCTACACCTTC CSAQDNYGYTF
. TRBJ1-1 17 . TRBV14 TGTGCCAGCAGCCTTGACACGGTATGGGCCATGAACACTGAAGCTTTCTTT CASSLDTVWAMNTEAFF
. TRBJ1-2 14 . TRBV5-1 TGCGCCAGCAGCTCCGAACAGGCTTCCTATGGCTACACCTTC CASSSEQASYGYTF
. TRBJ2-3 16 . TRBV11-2 TGTGCCAGCAGCCACAGTAGGATGGGGGGTACAGATACGCAGTATTTT CASSHSRMGGTDTQYF
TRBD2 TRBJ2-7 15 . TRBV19 TGTGCCAGTAGTACCTTAGCGGGAGGTTCCTACGAGCAGTACTTC CASSTLAGGSYEQYF
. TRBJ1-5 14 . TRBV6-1 TGTGCCAGCAGTGAACTGGGGGCGGATCAGCCCCAGCATTTT CASSELGADQPQHF
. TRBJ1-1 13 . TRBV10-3 TGTGCCATCAGTGAAAGGGGGAACACTGAAGCTTTCTTT CAISERGNTEAFF
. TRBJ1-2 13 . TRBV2 TGTGCCAGCAGTGAATCCAGGGGAGGGGGCTACACCTTC CASSESRGGGYTF
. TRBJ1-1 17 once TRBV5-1 TGCGCCAGCAGCTTGGCCACAGAGATCCACATGAACACTGAAGCTTTCTTT CASSLATEIHMNTEAFF
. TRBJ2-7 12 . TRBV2 TGTACAGACGGGAGGGGGCCGGGAGAGCAGTACTTC CTDGRGPGEQYF
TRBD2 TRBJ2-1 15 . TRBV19 TGTGCCAGTAGTATAGGGGACTACTTATACAATGAGCAGTTCTTC CASSIGDYLYNEQFF
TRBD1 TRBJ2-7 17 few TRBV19 TGTGCCAGTAGTATGGCCGTGACAGGGGCTTGGGGCTACGAGCAGTACTTC CASSMAVTGAWGYEQYF
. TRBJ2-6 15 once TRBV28 TGTGCCACGCTCTCTCCCGGGGCTGGGGCCAACGTCCTGACTTTC CATLSPGAGANVLTF
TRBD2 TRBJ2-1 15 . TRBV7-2 TGTGCCAGCAGCCCGGGACTAGCGGAGGGGAATGAGCAGTTCTTC CASSPGLAEGNEQFF
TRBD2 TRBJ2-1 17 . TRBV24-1 TGTGCCACCAGTGATTTAGACCTTAGCGGGAGGGCCAATGAGCAGTTCTTC CATSDLDLSGRANEQFF
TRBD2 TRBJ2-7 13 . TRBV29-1 TGCAGCGTTGGGACTAGCGGGAACGTCGAGCAGTACTTC CSVGTSGNVEQYF
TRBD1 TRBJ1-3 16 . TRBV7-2 TGTGCCAGCAGCTCCGGGACAGATTTCTCTGGAAACACCATATATTTT CASSSGTDFSGNTIYF
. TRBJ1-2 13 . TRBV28 TGTGCCAGCAGTCCAGGGCTTAACTATGGCTACACCTTC CASSPGLNYGYTF
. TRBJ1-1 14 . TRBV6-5 TGTGCCAGCAGTCCACGTAGGAGCGGCACTGAAGCTTTCTTT CASSPRRSGTEAFF
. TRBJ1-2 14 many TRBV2 TGTGCCAGCACCAAAGGGGCAGCTAACTATGGCTACACCTTC CASTKGAANYGYTF
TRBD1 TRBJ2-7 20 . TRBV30 TGTGCCTGGAGTGTACGGGTGGACAGGCTCCAACATCTACCCTCCTACGAGCAGTACTTC CAWSVRVDRLQHLPSYEQYF
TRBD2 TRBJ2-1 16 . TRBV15 TGTGCCACCAGCAGAGAAGGACTAGCGGGAGAGGGTGAGCAGTTCTTC CATSREGLAGEGEQFF
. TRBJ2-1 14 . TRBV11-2 TGTGCCAGCAGCTTAGTCATGGGGCCCGATGAGCAGTTCTTC CASSLVMGPDEQFF
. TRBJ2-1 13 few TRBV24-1 TGTGCCACCAGTGACCCATCTCTAGATGGGCAGTTCTTC CATSDPSLDGQFF
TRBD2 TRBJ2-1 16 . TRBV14 TGTGCCAGCAGCCAAATTCCTAGCGGGGCTTACAATGAGCAGTTCTTC CASSQIPSGAYNEQFF
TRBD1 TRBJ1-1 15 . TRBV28 TGTGCCAGCAGTGCGCCGAAGGACAGGGTAACTGAAGCTTTCTTT CASSAPKDRVTEAFF
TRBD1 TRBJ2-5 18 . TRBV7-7 TGTGCCAGCAGCCGGTGGGCAGGGGGTATTAACAACCAAGAGACCCAGTACTTC CASSRWAGGINNQETQYF
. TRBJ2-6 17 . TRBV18 TGTGCCAGCTCACCACGGTCGAAAGGGGCTGGGGCCAACGTCCTGACTTTC CASSPRSKGAGANVLTF
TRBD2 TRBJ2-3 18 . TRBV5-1 TGCGCCAGCAGCTTTAGACTAGCGGGAGGATCCGGCACAGATACGCAGTATTTT CASSFRLAGGSGTDTQYF
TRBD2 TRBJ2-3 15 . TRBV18 TGTGCCAGCTCACGCCTAGCGGCTAGCACAGATACGCAGTATTTT CASSRLAASTDTQYF
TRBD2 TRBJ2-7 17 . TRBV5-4 TGTGCCAGCAGCTTGGAGTCGGCGAGCGGGAGGACCTACGAGCAGTACTTC CASSLESASGRTYEQYF
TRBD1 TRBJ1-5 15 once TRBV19 TGTGCCAGTAGTAGGAGAGACAGGGGAGGTCAGCCCCAGCATTTT CASSRRDRGGQPQHF
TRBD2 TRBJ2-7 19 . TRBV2 TGTGCCAGCAGTGAAGCGCTGACGCCGGGACTAGGGGCCCTCTACGAGCAGTACTTC CASSEALTPGLGALYEQYF
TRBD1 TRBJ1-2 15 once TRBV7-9 TGTGCCAGCAGACCGGACAGGGGGCTGGGCTATGGCTACACCTTC CASRPDRGLGYGYTF
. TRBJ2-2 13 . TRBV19 TGTGCCAGTAGTATTCAGCGGGCCGGGGAGCTGTTTTTT CASSIQRAGELFF
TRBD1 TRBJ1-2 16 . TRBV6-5 TGTGCCAGCAGTTACGCCGGGACAGGGGGCAGCTATGGCTACACCTTC CASSYAGTGGSYGYTF
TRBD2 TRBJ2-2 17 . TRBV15 TGTGCCACCAGCAGAGATAGAACTAGCGGGAACACCGGGGAGCTGTTTTTT CATSRDRTSGNTGELFF
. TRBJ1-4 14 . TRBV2 TGTGCCAGCAGTGAAGGAAAGGGGAGGGAAAAACTGTTTTTT CASSEGKGREKLFF
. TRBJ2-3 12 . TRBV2 TGTGCCAGCAAGTTCCGGGCAGATACGCAGTATTTT CASKFRADTQYF
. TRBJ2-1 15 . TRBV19 TGTGCCAGTAGTACCTTAAGAGGCTCCTACAATGAGCAGTTCTTC CASSTLRGSYNEQFF
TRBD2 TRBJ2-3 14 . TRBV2 TGTGCCAGCAGCGAGACTAGCGGCACAGATACGCAGTATTTT CASSETSGTDTQYF
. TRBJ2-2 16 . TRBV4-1 TGCGCCAGCAGCCACCCAGGCGACAGATTCACCGGGGAGCTGTTTTTT CASSHPGDRFTGELFF
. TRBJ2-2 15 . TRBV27 TGTGCCAGCAGTTTAATTAAGGGAGCTGGCGGGGAGCTGTTTTTT CASSLIKGAGGELFF
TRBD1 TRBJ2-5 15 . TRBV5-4 TGTGCCAGCAGCTTAGCAGGGGGCCGACTAGAGACCCAGTACTTC CASSLAGGRLETQYF
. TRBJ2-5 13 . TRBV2 TGTGCCAGCAGGCCAGGGTACCAAGAGACCCAGTACTTC CASRPGYQETQYF
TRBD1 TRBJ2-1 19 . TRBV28 TGTGCCAGCAGTCTCGCCGGGACAGGGTGGACTAGGGCCTACAATGAGCAGTTCTTC CASSLAGTGWTRAYNEQFF
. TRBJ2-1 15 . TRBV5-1 TGCGCCAGCAGCTTGAGCGAGAACTCCTACAATGAGCAGTTCTTC CASSLSENSYNEQFF
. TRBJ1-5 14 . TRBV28 TGTGCCAGCAGTTGGAAGAGGGCGGTTCAGCCCCAGCATTTT CASSWKRAVQPQHF
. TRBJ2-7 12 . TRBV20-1 TGCAGTGCTAGTGACAGCTCCTACGAGCAGTACTTC CSASDSSYEQYF
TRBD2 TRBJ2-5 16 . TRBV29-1 TGCAGCGTTGAAGATGAGGGACTAGCGGGAAGGGAGACCCAGTACTTC CSVEDEGLAGRETQYF
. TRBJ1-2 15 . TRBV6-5 TGTGCCAGCAGTCGCGCACAGAAGGGGGTTGATGGCTACACCTTC CASSRAQKGVDGYTF